Listed below are T cell receptor beta chains from one sample, sequenced in a study of OX40 agonist ivuxolimab in advanced cancers. Measured with immunoSEQ multiplex PCR; TCRdb has only the in-frame clones, and not every one. The sample contains 35,000 or so clones, about four fifths of which appear only once. The specimen was CD4+ or CD8+ T cells sorted from blood, collected in a trial of the OX40 agonist ivuxolimab. The receptors derive from an adult with an advanced solid tumor such as melanoma, head and neck, liver or kidney cancer. Both conserved end residues are part of each CDR3. A D gene is named only where the DNA matches it firmly. Size is omitted from some rows. Given values are once, few, many or a class for expanded clones.

NA | TRBJ1-4 | TRBV28 | 14 | NA | TGTGCCAGCAGCTTCCAGGGTTCTAATGAAAAACTGTTTTTT | CASSFQGSNEKLFF
NA | TRBJ1-1 | TRBV10-3 | 14 | NA | TGTGCCATCAGTGAAAGAGGGCTCGACACTGAAGCTTTCTTT | CAISERGLDTEAFF
NA | TRBJ1-2 | TRBV21-1 | 16 | NA | TGTGCCAGCAGCAAAGATGGCAGGGGGCATCACTATGGCTACACCTTC | CASSKDGRGHHYGYTF
NA | TRBJ2-3 | TRBV18 | 15 | TRBD2 | TGTGCCAGCTCACCACGGGGAGGGAGCACAGATACGCAGTATTTT | CASSPRGGSTDTQYF
NA | TRBJ2-5 | TRBV30 | 14 | NA | TGTGCCTGGACCTCGGTAGGGGGTCAAGAGACCCAGTACTTC | CAWTSVGGQETQYF
NA | TRBJ2-1 | TRBV9 | 18 | TRBD2 | TGTGCCAGCAGCGTAGGGGTCAGCGGGGGGCCGTCCTACAATGAGCAGTTCTTC | CASSVGVSGGPSYNEQFF
once | TRBJ2-7 | TRBV10-3 | 13 | NA | TGTGCCATCGCCCCGGGACTCATGTACGAGCAGTACTTC | CAIAPGLMYEQYF
NA | TRBJ2-3 | TRBV19 | 15 | NA | TGTGCCAGTAGTATAAGAGATAAGGGAACAGATACGCAGTATTTT | CASSIRDKGTDTQYF
NA | TRBJ2-1 | TRBV6-5 | 16 | TRBD1 | TGTGCCAGCAGTTACTCGAGTTGGGCAGGGGGCAATGAGCAGTTCTTC | CASSYSSWAGGNEQFF
few | TRBJ2-7 | TRBV4-2 | 15 | TRBD1 | TGTGCCAGCAGGGTTTCGAACGACAGGGCCTACGAGCAGTACTTC | CASRVSNDRAYEQYF
NA | TRBJ1-2 | TRBV7-8 | 14 | NA | TGTGCCAGCAGCCCCGGGACGGCCGCCTATGGCTACACCTTC | CASSPGTAAYGYTF
NA | TRBJ2-7 | TRBV28 | 16 | NA | TGTGCCAGCAGTTTTAGGTTTCCGGAGAACTCCTACGAGCAGTACTTC | CASSFRFPENSYEQYF